The rows below give T cell receptor beta chains drawn from one sample of a study of blood T cell repertoires in COVID-19. The repertoire was sequenced with immunoSEQ multiplex PCR; TCRdb's copy has only in-frame clones and lacks some. The profile covers over 150,000 clones, with around four fifths appearing a single time and 6% to 8.5% taken by the ten largest. The sequenced sample was peripheral blood. Receptors were obtained from a woman aged 65 to 85 with COVID-19, enrolled during active disease. Both conserved end residues are part of each CDR3. D genes are given only for firm matches. Only part of the rows carry a size: once, few, many, or a class if the clone is expanded.

TRBV1	NA	TRBJ2-7	few	CTSSRMPYRGTSGSVGCEQYF	TGCACCAGCAGCCGAATGCCCTACCGAGGGACTAGCGGGAGTGTTGGGTGCGAGCAGTACTTC
TRBV24-1	NA	TRBJ2-7	NA	CATSDPARGSYEQYF	TGTGCCACCAGTGACCCAGCCAGGGGCAGTTACGAGCAGTACTTC
TRBV29-1	TRBD1	TRBJ2-7	NA	CSVESRGQGTYEQYF	TGCAGCGTTGAAAGCCGGGGACAGGGGACTTACGAGCAGTACTTC
TRBV28	TRBD2	TRBJ2-3	NA	CASSRVSSGRGGTDTQYF	TGTGCCAGCAGTAGGGTTTCTAGCGGGAGAGGAGGCACAGATACGCAGTATTTT
TRBV11-3	NA	TRBJ2-1	NA	CASSARPQGSSYNEQFF	TGTGCCAGCAGCGCCCGACCACAGGGTAGCTCCTACAATGAGCAGTTCTTC
TRBV5-1	TRBD2	TRBJ2-1	few	CASSFTGLAGVYNEQFF	TGCGCCAGCAGCTTCACGGGACTAGCGGGAGTGTACAATGAGCAGTTCTTC
TRBV18	NA	TRBJ1-5	few	CASSPTSGGSSQPQHF	TGTGCCAGCTCACCAACCTCCGGGGGAAGTTCTCAGCCCCAGCATTTT
TRBV6-2/TRBV6-3	NA	TRBJ2-5	NA	CASSSRETQYF	TGTGCCAGCAGTTCTAGAGAGACCCAGTACTTC
TRBV6-5	NA	TRBJ2-1	NA	CASRWRESSNEQFF	TGTGCCAGTAGGTGGCGGGAAAGTTCCAATGAGCAGTTCTTC
TRBV7-9	TRBD1	TRBJ2-3	NA	CASSQVQGDTQYF	TGTGCCAGCAGCCAAGTACAGGGGGATACGCAGTATTTT
TRBV28	NA	TRBJ1-2	NA	CASSLLQGHYGYTF	TGTGCCAGCAGTTTACTCCAGGGGCACTATGGCTACACCTTC
TRBV19	TRBD1	TRBJ1-5	NA	CASSILLGQGEAQHF	TGTGCCAGTAGTATCCTACTGGGACAGGGAGAGGCCCAGCATTTT
TRBV18	NA	TRBJ2-5	NA	CASSPPSGETQYF	TGTGCCAGCTCACCACCCAGCGGGGAGACCCAGTACTTC
TRBV18	TRBD1	TRBJ2-3	NA	CASSRFKATGATDTQYF	TGTGCCAGCTCACGGTTTAAAGCGACAGGGGCCACAGATACGCAGTATTTT
TRBV19	TRBD2	TRBJ2-1	NA	CASRLASGRGNEQFF	TGTGCCAGTCGTTTGGCTAGCGGGAGGGGTAATGAGCAGTTCTTC
TRBV27	NA	TRBJ2-1	once	CASSATEVGSNEQFF	TGTGCCAGCAGCGCGACCGAGGTCGGGAGTAATGAGCAGTTCTTC
TRBV9	NA	TRBJ1-2	NA	CASSVGQQTNYGYTF	TGTGCCAGCAGCGTTGGGCAGCAAACTAACTATGGCTACACCTTC
TRBV5-1	TRBD2	TRBJ2-1	NA	CASREREGPHEQFF	TGCGCCAGCCGGGAGCGGGAGGGCCCCCATGAGCAGTTCTTC
TRBV28	NA	TRBJ1-2	NA	CASSLSRGLDGYTF	TGTGCCAGCAGTTTATCGAGAGGGTTAGATGGCTACACCTTC
TRBV5-6	NA	TRBJ2-1	NA	CASSLDSGGSYNEQFF	TGTGCCAGCAGCTTGGATAGCGGAGGCTCCTACAATGAGCAGTTCTTC
TRBV6-6	TRBD1	TRBJ2-7	NA	CASRDRTGGPYEQYF	TGTGCCAGCAGGGATAGGACAGGGGGACCCTACGAGCAGTACTTC
TRBV7-3	TRBD1	TRBJ2-1	NA	CASSPVLGTGYNEQFF	TGTGCCAGCAGCCCAGTATTAGGGACAGGCTACAATGAGCAGTTCTTC
TRBV29-1	TRBD1	TRBJ1-2	few	CSVQGADYGYTF	TGCAGCGTTCAGGGGGCGGACTATGGCTACACCTTC
TRBV16	NA	TRBJ2-3	NA	CASSQSTAGVKDTQYF	TGTGCCAGCAGCCAATCGACGGCAGGGGTTAAAGATACGCAGTATTTT
TRBV2	TRBD2	TRBJ2-1	NA	CASSELAGVAYNEQFF	TGTGCCAGCAGTGAACTAGCGGGAGTAGCCTACAATGAGCAGTTCTTC
TRBV7-2	NA	TRBJ1-6	NA	CASSLAGRGYNSPLHF	TGTGCCAGCAGCTTAGCGGGGCGCGGATATAATTCACCCCTCCACTTT
TRBV4-2	NA	TRBJ1-5	once	CASSQQGFQPDQPQHF	TGTGCCAGCAGCCAGCAGGGTTTTCAACCCGATCAGCCCCAGCATTTT
TRBV5-1	NA	TRBJ2-2	NA	CASSLAQSNTGELFF	TGCGCCAGCAGCTTGGCGCAGTCGAACACCGGGGAGCTGTTTTTT
TRBV7-2	NA	TRBJ2-5	NA	CASSPTGSGETQYF	TGTGCCAGCAGCCCGACAGGCTCCGGAGAGACCCAGTACTTC